The rows below give T cell receptor beta chains drawn from one sample of a study of blood T cell repertoires in COVID-19. Clones were sequenced by immunoSEQ multiplex PCR, and TCRdb holds only the in-frame ones, with some missing. In the table there are about 58,000 clones, around 83% of which are singletons. Sequenced material: peripheral blood. These receptors came from a human donor in a cohort sampled during active COVID-19. Both conserved end residues are part of each CDR3. The D gene is left open where the match is weak. Size values are once, few and many counts, or a class for expanded clones, and some rows have none.

TRBV11-2,.,TRBJ2-1,TRBD1,TGTGCCAGCAGCTTAGGTCGACAGGGGAACAATGAGCAGTTCTTC,CASSLGRQGNNEQFF
TRBV19,.,TRBJ2-1,TRBD2,TGTGCCAGTAGGGAACTAGCGCACTCCTACAATGAGCAGTTCTTC,CASRELAHSYNEQFF
TRBV7-9,few,TRBJ2-1,.,TGTGCCAGCAGCTTAGGGCAGGGTTCCTACAATGAGCAGTTCTTC,CASSLGQGSYNEQFF
TRBV6-5,.,TRBJ2-1,TRBD2,TGTGCCAGCAGTCTAGGGACTAGCTGGGAGAATGAGCAGTTCTTC,CASSLGTSWENEQFF
TRBV5-4,.,TRBJ2-7,TRBD1,TGTGCCAGCAGCCCGGGGTACAGGGGTAACGAGCAGTACTTC,CASSPGYRGNEQYF
TRBV3-1/TRBV3-2,.,TRBJ2-1,.,TGTGCCAGCAGCCAAAATGCGCGAGGGGGAGATGAGCAGTTCTTC,CASSQNARGGDEQFF
TRBV6-1,.,TRBJ2-5,TRBD2,TGTGCCAGCAGTGTGGAGAGCGGGAGGGCCCTAGGGACCCAGTACTTC,CASSVESGRALGTQYF
TRBV6-1,.,TRBJ1-1,.,TGTGCCAGTAAGGAGGAGCGGCAGATGAACACTGAAGCTTTCTTT,CASKEERQMNTEAFF
TRBV4-1,.,TRBJ1-3,.,TGCGCCAGCAGCCAGCCGGCTAATCGGGGTGGAAACACCATATATTTT,CASSQPANRGGNTIYF
TRBV5-1,.,TRBJ2-1,.,TGCGCCAGCAGCTTAGTCCAGTCCTACAATGAGCAGTTCTTC,CASSLVQSYNEQFF
TRBV24-1,.,TRBJ2-3,.,TGTGCCACCAGTGACCGAGGGACTAGCACAGATACGCAGTATTTT,CATSDRGTSTDTQYF
TRBV29-1,.,TRBJ2-5,TRBD1,TGCAGCGTAAAGACAGGGATCACCCAAGAGACCCAGTACTTC,CSVKTGITQETQYF
TRBV3-1/TRBV3-2,.,TRBJ1-1,TRBD1,TGTGCCAGCAGCCGCGGGACAGCGGTTGAAGCTTTCTTT,CASSRGTAVEAFF
TRBV19,.,TRBJ1-5,.,TGTGCCAGTAGTCCAGTCGACGGGTATCAGCCCCAGCATTTT,CASSPVDGYQPQHF
TRBV27,once,TRBJ2-3,.,TGTGCCAGCAGGCCCTATGTCCCTACAGATACGCAGTATTTT,CASRPYVPTDTQYF
TRBV19,.,TRBJ2-2,.,TGTGCCAGTAGTATAGGGGGACTCGGGGAGCTGTTTTTT,CASSIGGLGELFF
TRBV30,.,TRBJ2-7,TRBD2,TGTGCCTGGATCGGGGGGGCCAGCTCCTACGAGCAGTACTTC,CAWIGGASSYEQYF
TRBV7-6,.,TRBJ2-1,TRBD2,TGTGCCAGCAGCCAAGCCCGGCACTCTAGCGGGGATCCCTACAATGAGCAGTTCTTC,CASSQARHSSGDPYNEQFF
TRBV5-4,.,TRBJ2-5,TRBD1,TGTGCCAGCAGCTACTTACAGGGGGAGACCCAGTACTTC,CASSYLQGETQYF
TRBV4-2,once,TRBJ2-1,TRBD1,TGTGCCAGCAGCCCGGGACAGGGGTACAATGAGCAGTTCTTC,CASSPGQGYNEQFF
TRBV5-1,.,TRBJ2-5,.,TGCGCCAGCAGTTGGGGCCTACAAGAGACCCAGTACTTC,CASSWGLQETQYF
TRBV5-1,.,TRBJ1-1,.,TGCGCCAGCAGCTTGGCCATGGGGGGGAACACTGAAGCTTTCTTT,CASSLAMGGNTEAFF
TRBV5-4,.,TRBJ2-7,TRBD2,TGTGCCAGCAGCTCCGGGGGGGAAAACCCCTACGAGCAGTACTTC,CASSSGGENPYEQYF
TRBV4-1,.,TRBJ1-6,.,TGCGCCAGCAGCCAAAACCCGACAGGTGGGGATTCACCCCTCCACTTT,CASSQNPTGGDSPLHF
TRBV28,.,TRBJ1-2,.,TGTGCCAGCACCCTGGGAGAGCGCTATGGCTACACCTTC,CASTLGERYGYTF
TRBV5-1,.,TRBJ1-1,.,TGCGCCAGCAGCTTGGGCAGGGCTCCCACTGAAGCTTTCTTT,CASSLGRAPTEAFF
TRBV11-3,.,TRBJ1-3,.,TGTGCCAGCAGCTCCGGAGGGAACACCATATATTTT,CASSSGGNTIYF
TRBV29-1,once,TRBJ2-1,.,TGCAGCGTTAGGGGTAATTCCTACAATGAGCAGTTCTTC,CSVRGNSYNEQFF
TRBV29-1,.,TRBJ2-1,.,TGCAGCGATCGTTCGGGGAACTCCTACAATGAGCAGTTCTTC,CSDRSGNSYNEQFF
TRBV2,.,TRBJ1-4,TRBD1,TGTGCCAGCAGCGGTGGGACAGGGGGGGAAAAACTGTTTTTT,CASSGGTGGEKLFF
TRBV28,.,TRBJ1-6,TRBD1,TGTGCCAGCAGTTTTCAGGGACAGGGTAATTCACCCCTCCACTTT,CASSFQGQGNSPLHF
TRBV7-9,.,TRBJ1-4,TRBD1,TGTGCCAGCAGCGCCCGGACAGGGGGCGCAGCTAATGAAAAACTGTTTTTT,CASSARTGGAANEKLFF
TRBV10-3,.,TRBJ1-5,TRBD1,TGTGCCATCAGTGAAAGGGGGCCGAGGAATCAGCCCCAGCATTTT,CAISERGPRNQPQHF
TRBV2,.,TRBJ1-4,TRBD1,TGTGCCAGCACCCGACAGGGGGCTTATGAAAAACTGTTTTTT,CASTRQGAYEKLFF
TRBV6-7,.,TRBJ2-1,.,TGTGCCAGCAGTGCCCGCGGGGGCCGACACACCTACAATGAGCAGTTCTTC,CASSARGGRHTYNEQFF
TRBV27,.,TRBJ1-5,.,TGTGCCAGCAGTTTAGGGCAAGGCAATCAGCCCCAGCATTTT,CASSLGQGNQPQHF
TRBV12-5,.,TRBJ2-2,TRBD1,TGTGCTAGTGGTCCAGGGGGGAACACCGGGGAGCTGTTTTTT,CASGPGGNTGELFF
TRBV6-5,few,TRBJ2-7,TRBD1,TGTGCCAGCAGCTCGTTGGACAGGCCCTTCTACGAGCAGTACTTC,CASSSLDRPFYEQYF
TRBV27,.,TRBJ2-7,TRBD2,TGTGCCAGCACACAACTAGCGGGAGTCTCCTACGAGCAGTACTTC,CASTQLAGVSYEQYF
TRBV21-1,.,TRBJ1-2,.,TGTGCCAGCAGCAATGGGGGACAGTACTATGGCTACACCTTC,CASSNGGQYYGYTF
TRBV3-1/TRBV3-2,.,TRBJ1-5,.,TGTGCCAGCAGCCAAGATTATGGCGGAGGGGTTCAGCCCCAGCATTTT,CASSQDYGGGVQPQHF
TRBV7-3,.,TRBJ1-1,.,TGTGCCAGCAGCAGGAACGGGGAAAACACTGAAGCTTTCTTT,CASSRNGENTEAFF
TRBV4-2,.,TRBJ1-1,.,TGTGCCAGCAGCCAAGAACCGGGACAACGGATGAACACTGAAGCTTTCTTT,CASSQEPGQRMNTEAFF
TRBV6-1,once,TRBJ1-2,TRBD1,TGTGCCAGCAGTGAAGTTTGGGGACAGGGGGCGATTGTTAGGGGCTACACCTTC,CASSEVWGQGAIVRGYTF
TRBV5-1,.,TRBJ2-7,TRBD2,TGCGCCAGCAGCCTTAGCGGGAGCCTTAGCTACGAGCAGTACTTC,CASSLSGSLSYEQYF
TRBV19,.,TRBJ1-3,TRBD1,TGTGCCAGTAGTGGTACAGGGGGCGGAAACACCATATATTTT,CASSGTGGGNTIYF
TRBV19,.,TRBJ1-5,.,TGTGCCAGTCGGAGACAGCCCTCTCAGCCCCAGCATTTT,CASRRQPSQPQHF
TRBV29-1,.,TRBJ2-1,.,TGCAGCGTGTACAGTTACAATGAGCAGTTCTTC,CSVYSYNEQFF
TRBV15,few,TRBJ2-1,TRBD1,TGTGCCACCAGCAGCCCCCGGGACAGCTCCTACAATGAGCAGTTCTTC,CATSSPRDSSYNEQFF
TRBV30,.,TRBJ2-5,.,TGTGCCTACCGAGGGGGTAAGGAGACCCAGTACTTC,CAYRGGKETQYF
TRBV6-5,.,TRBJ1-5,.,TGTGCCAGCAGTTACTCCGGGGTGGATAGCAATCAGCCCCAGCATTTT,CASSYSGVDSNQPQHF
TRBV28,.,TRBJ2-1,TRBD1,TGTGCCAGCAGCCGAACAGGGGAGTGGACCTACAATGAGCAGTTCTTC,CASSRTGEWTYNEQFF
TRBV3-1/TRBV3-2,.,TRBJ2-2,TRBD1,TGTGCCAGCAGCCAAGAGGGCAGGGGGCGAACCGGGGAGCTGTTTTTT,CASSQEGRGRTGELFF
TRBV27,.,TRBJ2-7,TRBD1,TGTGCCAGCGGATCGACAGGGGGGTCCTACGAGCAGTACTTC,CASGSTGGSYEQYF
TRBV10-1,.,TRBJ1-2,.,TGCGCCAGCAGTGATCGCTATGGCTACACCTTC,CASSDRYGYTF
TRBV5-5,.,TRBJ2-1,TRBD2,TGTGCCAGCAGCTTGATTAGGGCTAGCGGTAACTACAATGAGCAGTTCTTC,CASSLIRASGNYNEQFF
TRBV28,.,TRBJ1-2,.,TGTGCCAGCAGCTCAGTTCAGGCGATACAGGGCGGCACTAGAGGCTACACCTTC,CASSSVQAIQGGTRGYTF